This entry lists 14 T cell receptor beta chains sequenced from one sample in a study of response to subunit inactivated influenza vaccine. TCRdb independently ran MiXCR on the RT-PCR reads; one entry per CDR3 protein. The repertoire consists of just over 300,000 distinct CDR3 sequences, with around a fifth occurring once and the leading ten covering roughly 10%. The specimen comprised PBMCs from blood, sampled 21 months after vaccination. Every receptor here comes from a man between 50 and 69 years old who received an inactivated influenza vaccine.

The chain combines TRBV6-2 or TRBV6-3 with TRBJ2-3; D may correspond to TRBD1 or TRBD2 (5 bases each). V was clipped by 5 bases and J by 5 bases, with 14 bases between them. The CDR3 has 14 amino acids. Per germline, CDR1 MNHEY and CDR2 SVGEGT. CDR3 DNA: TGTGCCAGCAGTCACCGGGACGGTAGAGATACGCAGTATTTT. This sequence encodes CASSHRDGRDTQYF.

This clonotype came up a few times. This rearrangement joins TRBV20-1 to TRBJ1-2; weak D call: TRBD1 (6 bases). Trimming removed 6 bases at V and 4 bases at J, with 9 bases between. CDR3 length equals 11 residues. Germline V gene lookup returns CDR1 DFQATT and CDR2 SNEGSKA (reference sequence). The CDR3 DNA reads TGCAGTGCCACGACAGGCTATGGCTACACCTTC. It yields the protein CSATTGYGYTF.

In its sample, this clonotype was seen a few times. The chain combines TRBV20-1 with TRBJ2-3, with D maybe TRBD2 (6 bases). Between the trimmed V and J ends, which lost 1 base and 5 bases, there was a span of 16 bases. The germline gives CDR1 DFQATT, CDR2 SNEGSKA (reference sequence). The CDR3 is 15 amino acids. The CDR3 loop is CSARGREFQGDTQYF. The DNA of the CDR3 is TGCAGTGCTAGAGGTCGGGAGTTTCAAGGAGATACGCAGTATTTT.

V is TRBV29-1 and J is TRBJ1-5; the match to TRBD1 covers 9 bases. The CDR3 loop spans 13 amino acids. Looked up from germline, CDR1 is SQVTM and CDR2 is ANQGSEA. The V segment lost 6 bases and the J segment 5 bases; nucleotides outside the gene matches: 5. This CDR3 reads CSVGTGRHQPQHF. CDR3 DNA sequence: TGCAGCGTGGGGACAGGGAGGCATCAGCCCCAGCATTTT.

This clonotype was counted many times. CDR3 region: CASRPQGTNNSPLHF. The CDR3 DNA reads TGTGCCAGCAGGCCACAGGGGACTAATAATTCACCCCTCCACTTT. The rearrangement uses TRBV12-3 or TRBV12-4 and TRBJ1-6; 7 bases match TRBD1. With V trimmed by 6 bases and J by 5 bases, 7 bases remained unmatched. The CDR3 runs to 15 residues.

This clonotype came up a few times. J is TRBJ2-2 and V is TRBV11-1; D perhaps matches TRBD1 (6 bases). Trimming left V 1 base short and J 3 bases short, with 12 bases between. The germline V gene has CDR1 SGHAT and CDR2 FQDESV (reference sequence). The CDR3 runs 16 residues. The CDR3 here is CASSLVQGPHTGELFF. The CDR3 bases are TGTGCCAGCAGCTTAGTGCAGGGGCCACACACCGGGGAGCTGTTTTTT.

The chain has TRBV6-1 and TRBJ1-5; a possible D gene is TRBD1 (6 bases). Trimming pared 9 bases from V and 7 bases from J, leaving 31 bases between. The CDR3 has 18 residues. Germline V gene sequence: CDR1 MNHNS, CDR2 SASEGT. In DNA, the CDR3 is TGTGCCAGTTCCCGCCACAGGGAGACTTTTAAGGGCACGCAGCCCCAGCATTTT. Translating gives CASSRHRETFKGTQPQHF.

In DNA, the CDR3 is TGCAGTGCTAGAGCCCGGGACAGGTATGGATCACCCCTCCACTTT. Protein sequence: CSARARDRYGSPLHF. The genes are TRBV20-1 and TRBJ1-6, with 8 bases lining up with TRBD1. Unmatched junction bases numbered 9, after V lost 1 base and J lost 10 bases. The CDR3 contains 15 residues. Germline V CDR1 and CDR2: DFQATT, SNEGSKA (reference sequence).

The V and J genes are TRBV19 and TRBJ1-5; D not resolved. The V gene lost 7 bases and the J gene lost 2 bases, with 21 bases spanning the gap. Germline V CDR1 and CDR2: LNHDA, SQIVND (reference sequence). The CDR3 is 17 amino acids. The CDR3 is CASTDTGRSIGNQPQHF. DNA for the CDR3: TGTGCCAGTACCGATACGGGCAGGTCCATTGGCAATCAGCCCCAGCATTTT. Full variable domain (remainder filled in from reference TRBV19 and TRBJ1-5): DGGITQSPKYLFRKEGQNVTLSCEQNLNHDAMYWYRQDPGQGLRLIYYSQIVNDFQKGDIAEGYSVSREKKESFPLTVTSAQKNPTAFYLCASTDTGRSIGNQPQHFGDGTRLSIL.

This clonotype showed up just a few times. J is TRBJ2-5 and V is TRBV7-2; D remains unclear. The CDR3 extends over 13 amino acids. Germline CDR1 reads SGHTA; CDR2 reads FQGNSA. Trimming pared 1 base from V and 5 bases from J, leaving 8 bases between. The CDR3 sequence: CASSLGERETQYF. For the CDR3, the DNA is TGTGCCAGCAGCTTAGGTGAACGGGAGACCCAGTACTTC.

The chain is built from TRBV29-1 and TRBJ2-3; TRBD2 agrees at 8 bases. Trimming took 5 bases from V and 4 from J; bases not matched to a gene: 8. Germline CDR1 and CDR2: SQVTM and ANQGSEA. The CDR3 consists of 14 residues. The CDR3 sequence is CSVRTSKSADTQYF. In DNA, the CDR3 is TGCAGCGTTCGGACTAGCAAGAGTGCAGATACGCAGTATTTT.

The sample holds a few counts of this clonotype. This chain uses TRBV6-5 with TRBJ2-7, with no clear D. Germline assignment: CDR1 MNHEY and CDR2 SVGAGI. The CDR3 has 11 residues. Trimming removed 7 bases from V and 6 bases from J, with 10 bases in between. CDR3 protein: CASIWFGEQYF. The DNA of the CDR3 is TGTGCCAGCATTTGGTTTGGCGAGCAGTACTTC.

In its sample, this clonotype was seen many times. The chain combines TRBV3-1 with TRBJ1-2; 7 bases line up with TRBD1. V lost 0 bases to trimming and J lost 3 bases; unmatched junction nucleotides: 10. Germline values: CDR1 LGHDT, CDR2 YNNKEL (reference sequence). The CDR3 has 17 amino acids. The DNA of the CDR3 is TGTGCCAGCAGCCAAGATAGATTACAGGGGCACCACTATGGCTACACCTTC. It translates to CASSQDRLQGHHYGYTF.

In its sample, this clonotype was seen a few times. V gene TRBV12-3 or TRBV12-4 combines with J gene TRBJ2-5, with D tentatively TRBD1 (5 bases). The CDR3 is 15 residues long. V shed 1 base and J shed 7 bases, with 16 bases lying between them. The CDR3 DNA reads as TGTGCCAGCAGTTTAGAGGACAACGCCATTGGGACCCAGTACTTC. Its protein product is CASSLEDNAIGTQYF.